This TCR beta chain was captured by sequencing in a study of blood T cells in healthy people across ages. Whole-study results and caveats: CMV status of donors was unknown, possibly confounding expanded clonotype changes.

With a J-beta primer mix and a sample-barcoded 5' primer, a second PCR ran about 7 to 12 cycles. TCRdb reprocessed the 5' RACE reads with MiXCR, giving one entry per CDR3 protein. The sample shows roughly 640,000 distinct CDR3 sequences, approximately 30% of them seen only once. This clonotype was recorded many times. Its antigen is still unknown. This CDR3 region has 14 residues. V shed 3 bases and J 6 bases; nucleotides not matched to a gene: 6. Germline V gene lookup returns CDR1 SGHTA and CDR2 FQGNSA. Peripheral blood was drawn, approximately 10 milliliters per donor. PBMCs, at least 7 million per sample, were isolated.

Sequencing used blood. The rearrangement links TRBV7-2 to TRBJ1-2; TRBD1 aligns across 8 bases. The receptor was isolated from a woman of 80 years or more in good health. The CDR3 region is CASSFDRGQDGYTF. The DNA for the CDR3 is TGTGCCAGCAGCTTTGACAGGGGTCAGGATGGCTACACCTTC.